There are a few counts of the clone carrying this T cell receptor (beta chain). Its antigen is currently unknown. The ends lost 6 bases at V and 6 bases at J; junction bases unmatched: 8. The germline gives CDR1 MDHEN, CDR2 SYDVKM. This CDR3 contains 14 residues. This sample is part of a study of regulatory T cells in long-lasting Graves disease. Study-level background: The study counted Graves' disease as persistent given over 5 years of antithyroid drugs and positive TSH receptor antibodies.

Through Arm-PCR of CDR3 regions and iRepertoire HTBI primers, TCR beta libraries were built. MiXCR, run by TCRdb on the multiplex PCR reads, gives a single entry per CDR3 protein. This sample has fewer than 450,000 distinct CDR3 sequences, with around a quarter found just once. Study-wide results and limits: Persistent-disease Graves' patients showed less TCR diversity than new cases. Persistent patients had more shared public clonotypes (around 2,700) than new patients (966). There was favoring of TRBV28, TRBJ1-2 and TRBJ2-5 in persistent disease.

The time point: persistent/refractory GD, antithyroid drugs over 5 years with positive TRAb. From PBMCs, RNA was extracted and then used to make the TCR library. V usage is TRBV28 and J usage is TRBJ2-1; 7 bases match TRBD2. Sample: peripheral blood mononuclear cells (PBMCs), taken when the disease was refractory, from a patient treated with antithyroid drugs. This receptor was identified in a female donor with Graves disease. CDR3 protein: CASSLKWGGNEQFF. The DNA for the CDR3 is TGTGCCAGCAGCTTGAAGTGGGGGGGCAATGAGCAGTTCTTC.